This is a list of T cell receptor beta chains from one sample in a study of blood T cell repertoires in COVID-19. The protocol was immunoSEQ multiplex PCR, while the TCRdb copy is restricted to in-frame clones and leaves out a portion. The sample records 95,000 to 110,000 clones, 75% to 85% being singletons. Sequenced material: peripheral blood. All receptors come from a man in his sixties with acute or convalescent COVID-19. The conserved cysteine and the conserved F or W are not part of the CDR3 here.

>TRBV15|TRBJ2-1
ATSRTRQGRSYNEQF
>TRBV18|TRBJ1-2
ASSQQANYGYT
>TRBV7-2|TRBJ1-1
ASSSQMNTEAF
>TRBV5-8|TRBJ1-2
ASSLGQYYGYT
>TRBV4-3|TRBJ1-1
ASSQAAMEMNTEAF
>TRBV19|TRBJ1-1
ASSMTGGVAEAF
>TRBV18|TRBJ1-1
ASSTRTGGITEAF
>TRBV10-2|TRBJ1-1
ASGQGTGYVGSEAF
>TRBV6-2/TRBV6-3|TRBJ2-1
ASSYGLAEYNEQF
>TRBV4-3|TRBJ2-5
ASSQDRTVGEETQY
>TRBV30|TRBJ1-6
AWSAQGNSPLH
>TRBV7-2|TRBJ2-1
ASSLNTGLAGVGQF
>TRBV5-4|TRBJ2-3
ASSLPGSRDTQY
>TRBV5-6|TRBJ1-1
ASRRSFSSVEAF
>TRBV7-9|TRBJ1-4
ASSRDRPNEKLF
>TRBV19|TRBJ1-5
ASSLVWDSSSNQPQH
>TRBV29-1|TRBJ1-1
SVAGEGTEAF
>TRBV10-3|TRBJ1-2
AISDRIRRGATVGYT
>TRBV7-3|TRBJ1-1
ASSTSVYTEAF
>TRBV5-8|TRBJ1-2
ASSLRQGRAGYT
>TRBV9|TRBJ1-2
ASSPQGDPLNYGYT
>TRBV18|TRBJ1-6
ASSPDYKSHSPLH